This T cell receptor beta chain was captured by sequencing in a study of monozygotic twins with inflammatory bowel disease. The study's findings and limits: TCRbeta diversity (inverse Simpson) was lower in IBD patients than in healthy co-twins.

Every TCR library consumed roughly 3,500 ng of total RNA. TCRdb re-called the 5' RACE reads; every CDR3 protein appears as one record, without DNA. Its table records hundreds of thousands of distinct CDR3 sequences. The CDR3 loop spans 13 amino acids. Turning to this clonotype: Its antigen is undetermined.

RNA in its total form was extracted from whole blood, and T cells were not sorted. This sequence originates from a human donor with ulcerative colitis or Crohn's disease, or a healthy co-twin of an affected twin (not recorded which). The V and J genes are TRBV12-3 or TRBV12-4 and TRBJ1-2; as DNA is missing, the TRBD1 call by TCRdb cannot be tested. Sequenced input: blood. Here the CDR3 reads CASNPLTGYGYTF.